Listed here are 26 T cell receptor beta chains from one sample, sequenced in a study of Tregs in tolerant kidney transplant recipients. TCRdb's table, derived via immunoSEQ multiplex PCR, lists solely in-frame clones and lacks some. Among some 110,000 clones listed, roughly 92% were seen once. The sample consisted of CD4+ T cells from blood. All receptors come from a human donor in good health.

This clone appeared a single time. This rearrangement joins TRBV30 to TRBJ1-4; D is uncertain. Germline loops: CDR1 GTSNPN, CDR2 SVGIG (reference sequence). V lost 0 bases, J lost 8 bases, and 16 bases lay in between. The CDR3 sequence is 15 residues long. CDR3 residues: CAWSVIPGTGEKLFF. In nucleotides, the CDR3 is TGTGCCTGGAGTGTAATTCCTGGAACGGGGGAAAAACTGTTTTTT.

The sample holds one count of this clone. The chain employs TRBV19 and TRBJ2-2; TRBD1 might be the D (5 bases). Trimming pared 6 bases from V and 0 bases from J, leaving 14 bases between. CDR1 is LNHDA, CDR2 SQIVND, per germline (reference sequence). The CDR3 extends over 16 amino acids. DNA of the CDR3: TGTGCCAGTAGGCGACCTCAGACAGCGAACACCGGGGAGCTGTTTTTT. It is translated as CASRRPQTANTGELFF.

The rearrangement joins TRBV5-4 to TRBJ2-5; 7 nucleotides align to TRBD1. This CDR3 has 15 residues. J was trimmed by 2 bases and V by 1 base; bases with no gene match: 5. CDR1 is SGHNT, CDR2 YYREEE, per germline (reference sequence). This CDR3 is CASSLTGQSQETQYF. CDR3 coding DNA: TGTGCCAGCAGCTTGACGGGACAGAGTCAAGAGACCCAGTACTTC.

The chain has TRBV9 and TRBJ1-2, with a tentative D call TRBD1 (5 bases). The V and J ends lost 0 bases and 3 bases respectively, with 6 bases between them. Germline loops: CDR1 SGDLS, CDR2 YYNGEE. The CDR3 is 13 amino acids. The CDR3 DNA sequence: TGTGCCAGCAGCGTAGGCAGGGACTATGGCTACACCTTC. It codes for CASSVGRDYGYTF.

The chain has TRBV28 and TRBJ2-2; TRBD2 matches at 7 bases. The germline V gene encodes CDR1 MDHEN and CDR2 SYDVKM. The CDR3 extends over 16 amino acids. J lost 7 bases, V lost 2 bases, and 10 bases had no gene match. The CDR3 spells CASSLIRLAVNGELFF. CDR3 coding DNA: TGTGCCAGCAGTTTAATTAGGCTAGCGGTAAACGGGGAGCTGTTTTTT.

The V gene is TRBV6-1, the J gene TRBJ1-1; tentative D call: TRBD1 (5 bases). Trimming removed 7 bases from V and 5 bases from J, with 17 bases in between. There are 14 residues in the CDR3. Germline V CDR1 and CDR2: MNHNS, SASEGT. This CDR3 is CASIEGGVLTEAFF. The CDR3 bases are TGTGCCAGCATCGAAGGAGGGGTCCTGACTGAAGCTTTCTTT.

V gene TRBV7-9 combines with J gene TRBJ2-7; 7 bases match TRBD2. The CDR3 is made up of 12 amino acids. After removal of 10 bases from V and 2 bases from J, the junction contained 5 bases not matched to a gene. CDR1 SEHNR and CDR2 FQNEAQ come from the germline V gene (reference sequence). The CDR3 region has the DNA TGTGCCACCCGGGGGGAAGCCTACGAGCAGTACTTC. Translated: CATRGEAYEQYF.

This clone was counted once. This chain uses TRBV15 with TRBJ1-2; D is unresolved. This CDR3 is 17 amino acids long. Germline lookup yields CDR1 LNHNV and CDR2 YYDKDF (reference sequence). The ends were cut back, 0 bases at V and 0 bases at J, with 14 bases in the middle. The DNA for the CDR3 is TGTGCCACCAGCAGAGATTCTGAGGGCAGACCTAACTATGGCTACACCTTC. It yields the protein CATSRDSEGRPNYGYTF.

The J gene is TRBJ2-5, the V gene TRBV5-5; D is undetermined. The CDR3 consists of 14 residues. Germline V lookup: CDR1 SGHKS, CDR2 YYEKEE (reference sequence). Trimming stripped 4 bases from V and 2 bases from J, with 12 bases between. This CDR3 reads CASSLSRRQETQYF. The CDR3 DNA reads as TGTGCCAGCAGCCTATCTAGAAGGCAAGAGACCCAGTACTTC.

V is TRBV7-2 and J is TRBJ1-3, with unresolved D. Germline V gives CDR1 SGHTA, CDR2 FQGNSA. Trimming took off 2 bases at V and 8 bases at J, with 13 bases between the two ends. The CDR3 is 14 amino acids. Here the CDR3 reads CASSLMELAHTIYF. The CDR3 bases are TGTGCCAGCAGCTTAATGGAGCTGGCACACACCATATATTTT.

The genes are TRBV5-1 and TRBJ1-4; D possibly corresponds to TRBD1 (6 bases). Per germline, CDR1 SGHRS and CDR2 YFSETQ. The germline V and J ends were trimmed by 2 bases and 8 bases, with 13 bases remaining between them. This CDR3 region has 14 residues. The CDR3 spells CASSLQGLGEKLFF. Written as DNA, the CDR3 is TGCGCCAGCAGCTTACAGGGCCTGGGGGAAAAACTGTTTTTT.

This clone was seen once. The rearrangement uses TRBV5-1 and TRBJ1-1; D call uncertain. V lost 3 bases and J 4 bases, leaving 16 bases between the germline ends. CDR3 size: 15 residues. CDR1 SGHRS and CDR2 YFSETQ come from the germline V gene. The CDR3 here is CASSSGDLGFTEAFF. In DNA, the CDR3 is TGCGCCAGCAGCTCTGGCGACTTAGGGTTCACTGAAGCTTTCTTT.

This chain links TRBV2 with TRBJ2-5; the D gene is possibly TRBD1 (7 bases). The germline V gene encodes CDR1 SNHLY and CDR2 FYNNEI. V gave up 6 bases and J gave up 3 bases, with 20 bases separating them. This CDR3 has 16 residues. Written as DNA, the CDR3 is TGTGCCAGCAGCCGGACAGGAGGGGGAACAGAAGAGACCCAGTACTTC. Protein: CASSRTGGGTEETQYF. The full variable domain, rest sourced from reference TRBV2 and TRBJ2-5, is EPEVTQTPSHQVTQMGQEVILRCVPISNHLYFYWYRQILGQKVEFLVSFYNNEISEKSEIFDDQFSVERPDGSNFTLKIRSTKLEDSAMYFCASSRTGGGTEETQYFGPGTRLLVL.

The chain links TRBV7-9 to TRBJ1-6; D is unclear. CDR1 and CDR2 from the germline V gene are SEHNR and FQNEAQ (reference sequence). CDR3 length equals 14 residues. Trimming took 6 bases from V and 7 from J, leaving 13 bases between them. The CDR3: CASRKGDRNSPLHF. CDR3 bases: TGTGCCAGCAGGAAAGGTGACCGGAATTCACCCCTCCACTTT.

Of note for this clone: Other nucleotide sequences in the sample specify the same CDR3. J is TRBJ1-3 and V is TRBV18; D remains unclear. Trimming removed 5 bases at V and 2 bases at J, with 4 bases between. The germline V gene encodes CDR1 KGHSH and CDR2 LQKENI. There are 12 residues in the CDR3. The CDR3 here is CASSGAGNTIYF. The DNA of the CDR3 is TGTGCCAGCTCAGGAGCTGGAAACACCATATATTTT.

This clone was seen a handful of times. The chain employs TRBV27 and TRBJ1-6; no reliable D call. Germline values: CDR1 MNHEY, CDR2 SMNVEV (reference sequence). The CDR3 is 13 amino acids. Trimming stripped 3 bases from V and 6 bases from J, with 6 bases between. CDR3 sequence reads: CASSFTGNSPLHF. In DNA form, the CDR3 reads TGTGCCAGCAGTTTTACCGGTAATTCACCCCTCCACTTT.

V and J are TRBV2 and TRBJ2-5; 7 bases are shared with TRBD2. The CDR3 is 13 residues long. CDR1 is SNHLY and CDR2 is FYNNEI in the germline V gene. J gave up 0 bases and V 7 bases, and 2 bases lay outside the gene matches. The DNA of the CDR3 is TGTGCCAGCATGCGGGGGAACCAAGAGACCCAGTACTTC. Its translation: CASMRGNQETQYF. The whole variable domain, filled in from reference TRBV2 and TRBJ2-5, reads EPEVTQTPSHQVTQMGQEVILRCVPISNHLYFYWYRQILGQKVEFLVSFYNNEISEKSEIFDDQFSVERPDGSNFTLKIRSTKLEDSAMYFCASMRGNQETQYFGPGTRLLVL.

This CDR3 reads CASSSPTRAEKLFF. CDR3 DNA sequence: TGCGCCAGCAGCTCCCCGACCCGAGCGGAAAAACTGTTTTTT. The V call is TRBV5-1, the J call TRBJ1-4; no definite D call. V shed 3 bases and J shed 8 bases, with 14 bases lying between them. The CDR3 sequence is 14 residues long. Germline CDR1 and CDR2: SGHRS and YFSETQ.

The V call is TRBV20-1, the J call TRBJ1-1, with D hard to call. The CDR3 spans 11 residues. Germline V lookup: CDR1 DFQATT, CDR2 SNEGSKA (reference sequence). V dropped 5 bases and J dropped 1 base, with 5 bases sitting between them. In DNA form, the CDR3 reads TGCAGTGCTTCCCCGAACACTGAAGCTTTCTTT. Translating gives CSASPNTEAFF.

The rearrangement uses TRBV6-1 and TRBJ2-7, with D possibly matching TRBD2 (5 bases). V was clipped by 3 bases and J by 3 bases, with 9 bases between them. CDR1 and CDR2 (germline): MNHNS, SASEGT. The CDR3 length is 13 residues. Here the CDR3 DNA reads TGTGCCAGCAGTGAGGTCCGGGGCTACGAGCAGTACTTC. It codes for CASSEVRGYEQYF.

This clone was counted a single time. DNA for the CDR3: TGTGCCAGCAGATTCAACAGGGGAGCTCAGCCCCAGCATTTT. Its translation is CASRFNRGAQPQHF. The chain joins TRBV6-1 to TRBJ1-5; 7 nucleotides match TRBD1. This CDR3 contains 14 residues. The germline V gene encodes CDR1 MNHNS and CDR2 SASEGT. J lost 6 bases, V lost 6 bases, and 8 bases had no gene match.

This clone was found once. V usage is TRBV7-8 and J usage is TRBJ2-6, with a weak D call TRBD2 (5 bases). V was trimmed by 0 bases and J by 2 bases, leaving 8 bases between them. This CDR3 contains 16 residues. Germline V gene lookup returns CDR1 SGHVS and CDR2 FQNEAQ. CDR3 sequence: CASSLAGVPGANVLTF. The CDR3 DNA reads TGTGCCAGCAGCTTAGCCGGGGTTCCTGGGGCCAACGTCCTGACTTTC.

The chain carries TRBV30 and TRBJ2-3; TRBD2 matches 7 bases. The CDR3 is 13 residues long. The germline gives CDR1 GTSNPN, CDR2 SVGIG (reference sequence). V was pared by 5 bases and J by 6 bases, with 8 bases of the junction left unmatched. DNA for the CDR3: TGTGCCTGGGAAGTAGCGGGCGCGGATACGCAGTATTTT. Translated, it gives CAWEVAGADTQYF.

The V gene is TRBV7-9, the J gene TRBJ1-1; 9 bases line up with TRBD1. V was clipped by 5 bases and J by 5 bases; unmatched bases: 3. Germline V gene sequence: CDR1 SEHNR, CDR2 FQNEAQ (reference sequence). The CDR3 has 13 residues. CDR3 sequence reads: CASSRTGDTEAFF. In nucleotides, the CDR3 is TGTGCCAGCAGCCGGACAGGGGATACTGAAGCTTTCTTT.

The chain has TRBV5-1 and TRBJ2-3; 8 bases map to TRBD2. Per germline, CDR1 SGHRS and CDR2 YFSETQ. Trimming removed 4 bases from V and 0 bases from J; junction bases left unmatched: 10. The CDR3 is 17 residues long. The CDR3 DNA follows: TGCGCCAGCAGCCGACGGCGGGGGGACTCTAGCACAGATACGCAGTATTTT. This translates into CASSRRRGDSSTDTQYF. Full variable domain (remainder filled in from reference TRBV5-1 and TRBJ2-3): KAGVTQTPRYLIKTRGQQVTLSCSPISGHRSVSWYQQTPGQGLQFLFEYFSETQRNKGNFPGRFSGRQFSNSRSEMNVSTLELGDSALYLCASSRRRGDSSTDTQYFGPGTRLTVL.

The chain has TRBV6-8 and TRBJ1-6; 8 nucleotides agree with TRBD1. CDR3 length equals 15 residues. Trimming at V came to 5 bases and at J to 7 bases, leaving 7 bases not matched to a gene. CDR1 is MNHGY and CDR2 is SAAAGT in the germline V gene. The CDR3 spells CASSPLDRDNSPLHF. Here the CDR3 DNA reads TGTGCCAGCAGTCCCCTGGACAGGGACAATTCACCCCTCCACTTT.